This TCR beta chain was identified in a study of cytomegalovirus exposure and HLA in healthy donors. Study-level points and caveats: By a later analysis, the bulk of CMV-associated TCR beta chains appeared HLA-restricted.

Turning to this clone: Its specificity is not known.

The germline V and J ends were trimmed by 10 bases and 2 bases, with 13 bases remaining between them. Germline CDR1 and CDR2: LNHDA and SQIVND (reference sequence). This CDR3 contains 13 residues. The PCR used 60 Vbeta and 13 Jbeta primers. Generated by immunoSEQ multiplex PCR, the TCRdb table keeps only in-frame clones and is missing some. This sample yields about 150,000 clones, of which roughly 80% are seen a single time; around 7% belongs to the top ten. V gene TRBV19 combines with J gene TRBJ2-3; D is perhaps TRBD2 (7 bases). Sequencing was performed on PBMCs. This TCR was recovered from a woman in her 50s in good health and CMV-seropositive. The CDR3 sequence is CATAGGHTDTQYF. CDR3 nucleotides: TGTGCCACCGCCGGGGGGCACACAGATACGCAGTATTTT.